This T cell receptor (beta chain) comes out of a study of T cells after yellow fever vaccination. Study as a whole: Fractions containing few cells were prepared with SMART-Seq v4 Ultra Low Input.

As for this clonotype: Its antigen is as yet unknown.

Losses at the gene ends were 1 base for V and 6 bases for J; bases not matched to a gene: 4. Germline loops: CDR1 SEHNR, CDR2 FQNEAQ (reference sequence). There are 15 residues in the CDR3. Regarding the study as a whole: FACS-sorted repertoires could contain abundant clonotypes contaminating from the bulk population. Booster samples showed a return of most primary-vaccination clones (roughly 96% CD4, 88% CD8).

Conversion of TCR transcripts into cDNA relied on 5'RACE template switching, which added a universal primer site and UMIs. TCRdb re-derived calls from the 5' RACE reads in MiXCR, one entry per CDR3 protein. The sample has about 230,000 distinct CDR3 sequences, approximately 6.8% seen once. This clonotype was sampled from a man aged 25-45 years who received the YFV17D yellow fever vaccine. The sample here was CD4+ T cells sorted from PBMCs, taken on the day of the yellow fever booster vaccination. This chain joins TRBV7-9 and TRBJ2-1; 9 positions match TRBD2. CDR3 loop: CASSLGLAGPNEQFF. In DNA, the CDR3 is TGTGCCAGCAGCTTAGGGCTAGCGGGGCCCAATGAGCAGTTCTTC.